This record looks at one T cell receptor (beta chain) sequence and its context. This sample is drawn from a study of T-cell memory formation after mild COVID-19. TCRdb passed the 5' RACE reads through MiXCR, listing each CDR3 protein once. The sample includes about 88,000 distinct CDR3 sequences, more than 20% seen only once; the top ten take approximately 45%. With 1 base removed from V and 4 bases from J, the gap between germline ends came to 5 bases. There are 12 residues in the CDR3. The germline V gene has CDR1 SEHNR and CDR2 FQNEAQ (reference sequence). The receptor comes from a young man who had mild COVID-19 (a few samples of this study predate the infection). Cell type and time point are not known. This sequence joins TRBV7-9 and TRBJ2-7; D is perhaps TRBD2 (5 bases). Sample: PBMCs or a T cell subset sorted from them (not recorded which). In DNA form, the CDR3 reads TGTGCCAGCAGCTTAGGGGAGTACGAGCAGTACTTC. It specifies CASSLGEYEQYF.